This record covers a single T cell receptor (beta chain). As yet, its antigen is unknown. The source of the sample is a study of molecular identifiers for immune sequencing clone quantification. General study points: Clones of above 20 RNA copies carried over 98% of effector molecules; in naive cells they carried under 1%. Shared barcodes on identical TCR molecules could underestimate the sizes of highly expanded clones.

The naive CD8 libraries originated from between roughly 20,000 and 1,100,000 sorted cells and drew on 10%, 30% or 50% RNA. Sorting recovered naive CD8 T cells on a CD8+CD4-CCR7+CD45RA+ profile. V was pared by 2 bases and J by 4 bases, with 18 bases between. This CDR3 contains 16 residues. Germline assignment: CDR1 SEHNR and CDR2 FQNEAQ (reference sequence). Via MiXCR, TCRdb re-called the PCR reads, giving one row per CDR3 protein. Counted here are 85,000 to 90,000 distinct CDR3 sequences, around 20% occurring once; the ten biggest clones make up roughly 0.8%. The V call is TRBV7-9, the J call TRBJ2-7; no clear D gene. Material for sequencing was naive CD8+ T cells from blood, with Jurkat cell RNA spiked in. Noted subset: FACS-sorted CD8+CD4-CCR7+CD45RA+ naive T cells. The clonotype comes from a human donor in good health. Some libraries in this study had Jurkat cell RNA spiked in. The CDR3 sequence: CASSLTPPDGRYEQYF. In nucleotides, the CDR3 is TGTGCCAGCAGCTTAACCCCTCCTGACGGAAGGTACGAGCAGTACTTC.